This is a list of T cell receptor beta chains from one sample in a study of cytomegalovirus exposure and HLA in healthy donors. Assay: immunoSEQ multiplex PCR; the TCRdb copy retains only in-frame clones and omits some. The data show approximately 170,000 clones, around 62% seen once. Sequencing was carried out using PBMCs. These receptors were collected from a man aged 40-49 years in good health and CMV-seronegative. CDR3s include the opening cysteine and the closing phenylalanine or tryptophan. Each record gives: clone size, J gene, V gene, D gene, CDR3 protein, CDR3 DNA. D genes are given only for firm matches. Rows may omit the clone size; those that give it use once, few, many or a size class.

clone size: NA
J gene: TRBJ2-3
V gene: TRBV6-4
D gene: NA
CDR3 protein: CASSDSVVEGPDTQYF
CDR3 DNA: TGTGCCAGCAGTGACTCCGTAGTGGAGGGCCCAGATACGCAGTATTTT

clone size: NA
J gene: TRBJ2-5
V gene: TRBV27
D gene: TRBD2
CDR3 protein: CASSHSGRETQYF
CDR3 DNA: TGTGCCAGCAGTCATAGCGGGAGAGAGACCCAGTACTTC

clone size: NA
J gene: TRBJ1-1
V gene: TRBV9
D gene: TRBD1
CDR3 protein: CASSVVRAGGRATEAFF
CDR3 DNA: TGTGCCAGCAGCGTAGTGCGGGCAGGGGGTCGAGCCACTGAAGCTTTCTTT

clone size: NA
J gene: TRBJ2-7
V gene: TRBV4-2
D gene: TRBD2
CDR3 protein: CASSQSRGLADLYEQYF
CDR3 DNA: TGTGCCAGCAGCCAATCGCGCGGACTAGCGGACCTCTACGAGCAGTACTTC

clone size: NA
J gene: TRBJ1-2
V gene: TRBV29-1
D gene: TRBD1
CDR3 protein: CSVRQGDGYGYTF
CDR3 DNA: TGCAGCGTCCGACAGGGGGACGGCTATGGCTACACCTTC

clone size: NA
J gene: TRBJ1-2
V gene: TRBV28
D gene: TRBD1
CDR3 protein: CASSPLRQGGDGYTF
CDR3 DNA: TGTGCCAGCAGTCCCCTTCGACAGGGAGGCGATGGCTACACCTTC

clone size: NA
J gene: TRBJ2-7
V gene: TRBV7-2
D gene: TRBD2
CDR3 protein: CASRRLAGGHEQYF
CDR3 DNA: TGTGCCAGCAGGCGCCTAGCGGGAGGCCACGAGCAGTACTTC

clone size: few
J gene: TRBJ2-5
V gene: TRBV5-4
D gene: NA
CDR3 protein: CASSLDPLGPETQYF
CDR3 DNA: TGTGCCAGCAGCTTGGACCCTTTGGGGCCCGAGACCCAGTACTTC

clone size: NA
J gene: TRBJ2-1
V gene: TRBV30
D gene: TRBD2
CDR3 protein: CAWSALPPGGYINEQFF
CDR3 DNA: TGTGCCTGGAGTGCCCTCCCTCCGGGAGGTTATATAAATGAGCAGTTCTTC

clone size: NA
J gene: TRBJ2-6
V gene: TRBV30
D gene: NA
CDR3 protein: CAWDGTGANVLTF
CDR3 DNA: TGTGCCTGGGATGGCACTGGGGCCAACGTCCTGACTTTC

clone size: NA
J gene: TRBJ1-5
V gene: TRBV11-3
D gene: NA
CDR3 protein: CASSELSGTNQPQHF
CDR3 DNA: TGTGCCAGCAGCGAATTGAGTGGTACTAATCAGCCCCAGCATTTT

clone size: NA
J gene: TRBJ2-3
V gene: TRBV11-2
D gene: TRBD1
CDR3 protein: CASSLARQGSYTQYF
CDR3 DNA: TGTGCCAGCAGCTTAGCCCGACAGGGGTCATATACGCAGTATTTT

clone size: NA
J gene: TRBJ2-7
V gene: TRBV14
D gene: TRBD2
CDR3 protein: CASSLAGATSYEQYF
CDR3 DNA: TGTGCCAGCAGCCTAGCGGGAGCGACCTCCTACGAGCAGTACTTC

clone size: NA
J gene: TRBJ2-7
V gene: TRBV5-4
D gene: TRBD2
CDR3 protein: CASSYSGLPYEQYF
CDR3 DNA: TGTGCCAGCTCCTACTCGGGACTACCCTACGAGCAGTACTTC

clone size: NA
J gene: TRBJ2-1
V gene: TRBV29-1
D gene: NA
CDR3 protein: CSAAPAGGRDSEQFF
CDR3 DNA: TGCAGCGCCGCGCCGGCGGGCGGTCGGGATAGTGAGCAGTTCTTC

clone size: NA
J gene: TRBJ2-5
V gene: TRBV7-2
D gene: NA
CDR3 protein: CASSLGHWGETQYF
CDR3 DNA: TGTGCCAGCAGCTTGGGACACTGGGGAGAGACCCAGTACTTC

clone size: few
J gene: TRBJ1-6
V gene: TRBV28
D gene: TRBD1
CDR3 protein: CASSIRQGRNSPLHF
CDR3 DNA: TGTGCCAGCAGCATCAGACAGGGGCGGAATTCACCCCTCCACTTT

clone size: NA
J gene: TRBJ2-1
V gene: TRBV6-5
D gene: TRBD2
CDR3 protein: CASSSPGGRRNEQFF
CDR3 DNA: TGTGCCAGCAGTAGCCCGGGGGGGCGCAGGAATGAGCAGTTCTTC

clone size: NA
J gene: TRBJ1-5
V gene: TRBV7-2
D gene: TRBD1
CDR3 protein: CASSLLGQGQPQHF
CDR3 DNA: TGTGCCAGCAGCCTCCTCGGACAGGGACAGCCCCAGCATTTT

clone size: NA
J gene: TRBJ2-3
V gene: TRBV9
D gene: NA
CDR3 protein: CASSVTQRGGLDTQYF
CDR3 DNA: TGTGCCAGCAGCGTCACCCAAAGGGGGGGGCTAGATACGCAGTATTTT

clone size: NA
J gene: TRBJ1-2
V gene: TRBV4-3
D gene: NA
CDR3 protein: CASSQVYSSMGYTF
CDR3 DNA: TGCGCCAGCAGCCAAGTTTACAGCTCTATGGGCTACACCTTC

clone size: once
J gene: TRBJ1-4
V gene: TRBV5-1
D gene: TRBD1
CDR3 protein: CASRRGQGVSEKLFF
CDR3 DNA: TGCGCCAGCAGACGGGGACAGGGGGTATCTGAAAAACTGTTTTTT

clone size: NA
J gene: TRBJ2-1
V gene: TRBV6-5
D gene: TRBD2
CDR3 protein: CASSQRGDNEQFF
CDR3 DNA: TGTGCCAGCAGCCAGCGGGGAGACAATGAGCAGTTCTTC

clone size: NA
J gene: TRBJ2-7
V gene: TRBV2
D gene: TRBD1
CDR3 protein: CASKPLDRNYEQYF
CDR3 DNA: TGTGCCAGCAAGCCCTTGGACAGGAACTACGAGCAGTACTTC

clone size: NA
J gene: TRBJ1-5
V gene: TRBV19
D gene: NA
CDR3 protein: CASVGAWGNSNQPQHF
CDR3 DNA: TGTGCCAGTGTTGGGGCCTGGGGAAATAGCAATCAGCCCCAGCATTTT

clone size: NA
J gene: TRBJ2-7
V gene: TRBV6-4
D gene: NA
CDR3 protein: CASRATTAQYF
CDR3 DNA: TGTGCCAGCAGAGCAACTACCGCGCAGTACTTC

clone size: NA
J gene: TRBJ2-5
V gene: TRBV6-6
D gene: TRBD1
CDR3 protein: CASSPLQGAGETQYF
CDR3 DNA: TGTGCCAGCAGTCCGTTACAGGGGGCAGGTGAGACCCAGTACTTC

clone size: few
J gene: TRBJ2-7
V gene: TRBV6-1
D gene: TRBD1
CDR3 protein: CASIWTGNPYEQYF
CDR3 DNA: TGTGCCAGCATATGGACAGGGAACCCCTACGAGCAGTACTTC

clone size: NA
J gene: TRBJ2-5
V gene: TRBV2
D gene: TRBD2
CDR3 protein: CASSLTTSGDKTQYF
CDR3 DNA: TGTGCCAGCAGTCTCACTACTAGCGGGGATAAGACCCAGTACTTC

clone size: few
J gene: TRBJ1-2
V gene: TRBV6-5
D gene: NA
CDR3 protein: CASRTGTLVPYGYTF
CDR3 DNA: TGTGCCAGCAGAACCGGGACACTAGTTCCCTATGGCTACACCTTC

clone size: NA
J gene: TRBJ2-2
V gene: TRBV30
D gene: TRBD1
CDR3 protein: CAWRRQGAPYTGELFF
CDR3 DNA: TGTGCCTGGAGAAGACAGGGGGCGCCTTACACCGGGGAGCTGTTTTTT

clone size: NA
J gene: TRBJ1-1
V gene: TRBV14
D gene: NA
CDR3 protein: CASSRRWTEAFF
CDR3 DNA: TGTGCCAGCAGCCGGAGGTGGACTGAAGCTTTCTTT

clone size: NA
J gene: TRBJ1-2
V gene: TRBV6-1
D gene: NA
CDR3 protein: CASRADTNYLGYTF
CDR3 DNA: TGTGCCAGCAGGGCGGACACCAACTACTTGGGCTACACCTTC

clone size: NA
J gene: TRBJ2-7
V gene: TRBV19
D gene: NA
CDR3 protein: CASSINQGYEQYF
CDR3 DNA: TGTGCCAGTAGTATAAATCAGGGCTACGAGCAGTACTTC

clone size: NA
J gene: TRBJ1-2
V gene: TRBV7-2
D gene: TRBD1
CDR3 protein: CASSLMTGGNYGYTF
CDR3 DNA: TGTGCCAGCAGCTTAATGACAGGGGGCAACTATGGCTACACCTTC

clone size: NA
J gene: TRBJ1-4
V gene: TRBV30
D gene: NA
CDR3 protein: CAWRQGFDEKLFF
CDR3 DNA: TGTGCCTGGAGACAGGGTTTCGATGAAAAACTGTTTTTT

clone size: NA
J gene: TRBJ2-3
V gene: TRBV19
D gene: TRBD2
CDR3 protein: CASSTLAGGSTDTQYF
CDR3 DNA: TGTGCCAGTAGTACCTTAGCGGGGGGGAGCACAGATACGCAGTATTTT

clone size: NA
J gene: TRBJ1-2
V gene: TRBV27
D gene: TRBD1
CDR3 protein: CASSTSQGRYGYTF
CDR3 DNA: TGTGCCAGCAGTACCTCACAGGGGAGATATGGCTACACCTTC

clone size: few
J gene: TRBJ1-6
V gene: TRBV5-1
D gene: NA
CDR3 protein: CASSLGASPLHF
CDR3 DNA: TGCGCCAGCAGCTTGGGAGCTTCACCCCTCCACTTT

clone size: once
J gene: TRBJ1-1
V gene: TRBV7-2
D gene: NA
CDR3 protein: CASSYTTGPEAFF
CDR3 DNA: TGTGCCAGCAGTTACACTACAGGGCCTGAAGCTTTCTTT

clone size: NA
J gene: TRBJ2-1
V gene: TRBV7-2
D gene: TRBD2
CDR3 protein: CASSFRSGRDYNEQFF
CDR3 DNA: TGTGCCAGCAGCTTCCGTAGCGGGAGGGACTACAATGAGCAGTTCTTC

clone size: NA
J gene: TRBJ2-1
V gene: TRBV29-1
D gene: NA
CDR3 protein: CSVEQRRYNEQFF
CDR3 DNA: TGCAGCGTTGAACAGCGGAGATACAATGAGCAGTTCTTC

clone size: NA
J gene: TRBJ1-1
V gene: TRBV2
D gene: NA
CDR3 protein: CASIQVRDTEAFF
CDR3 DNA: TGTGCCAGCATTCAGGTGAGGGACACTGAAGCTTTCTTT

clone size: NA
J gene: TRBJ2-2
V gene: TRBV5-1
D gene: TRBD1
CDR3 protein: CASSPTGGPGELFF
CDR3 DNA: TGCGCCAGCAGCCCGACAGGGGGTCCCGGGGAGCTGTTTTTT

clone size: once
J gene: TRBJ1-2
V gene: TRBV4-1
D gene: NA
CDR3 protein: CASSQGRGEVYGYTF
CDR3 DNA: TGCGCCAGCAGCCAAGGAAGAGGGGAGGTGTATGGCTACACCTTC